These T cell receptor beta chains were read from a single sample in a study of cytomegalovirus exposure and HLA in healthy donors. TCRdb's table, derived via immunoSEQ multiplex PCR, lists solely in-frame clones and lacks some. The table shows 150,000 to 180,000 clones, with around 79% occurring only once. Sequenced sample: PBMCs. The receptor source for this set is a man aged 18 to 30 in good health and CMV-seronegative. CDR3s include the opening cysteine and the closing phenylalanine or tryptophan. Each record gives: CDR3 DNA, CDR3 protein, D gene, V gene, clone size, J gene. The D gene is left open where the match is weak. Some rows mark clone size as missing; the rest say once, few, many or name a class of expanded clone.

CDR3 DNA: TGTGCCAGCAGTACCTGGGGCGCAGATACGCAGTATTTT; CDR3 protein: CASSTWGADTQYF; D gene: .; V gene: TRBV6-5; clone size: .; J gene: TRBJ2-3
CDR3 DNA: TGTGCCAGTAGTCCATGGGCGCCCGGGGAGCTGTTTTTT; CDR3 protein: CASSPWAPGELFF; D gene: .; V gene: TRBV19; clone size: once; J gene: TRBJ2-2
CDR3 DNA: TGTGCCAGCAGGATAAAAGGGGGGGTGAACACTGAAGCTTTCTTT; CDR3 protein: CASRIKGGVNTEAFF; D gene: .; V gene: TRBV6-1; clone size: few; J gene: TRBJ1-1
CDR3 DNA: TGTGCCAGCAGCCCACCCGGGACACCCCGCACCGGGGAGCTGTTTTTT; CDR3 protein: CASSPPGTPRTGELFF; D gene: .; V gene: TRBV14; clone size: .; J gene: TRBJ2-2
CDR3 DNA: TGCGCCAGCTCCCGGGAGGAGTACAATGAGCAGTTCTTC; CDR3 protein: CASSREEYNEQFF; D gene: TRBD2; V gene: TRBV4-1; clone size: once; J gene: TRBJ2-1
CDR3 DNA: TGTGCCAGCAGTCCAGACAGGGTTTCCGAGCAGTACTTC; CDR3 protein: CASSPDRVSEQYF; D gene: TRBD1; V gene: TRBV6-1; clone size: .; J gene: TRBJ2-7
CDR3 DNA: TGTGCCAGCAGCGCTGGACAGGGAGGTGGAAACACCATATATTTT; CDR3 protein: CASSAGQGGGNTIYF; D gene: TRBD1; V gene: TRBV9; clone size: .; J gene: TRBJ1-3
CDR3 DNA: TGCGCCAGCAGTGGCCGACTAGAGGGGTCCGAGCAGTACTTC; CDR3 protein: CASSGRLEGSEQYF; D gene: .; V gene: TRBV10-1; clone size: once; J gene: TRBJ2-7
CDR3 DNA: TGTGCCAGCAGTTTCCCTGGAGGGGCAAGGGGATACGAGCAGTACTTC; CDR3 protein: CASSFPGGARGYEQYF; D gene: .; V gene: TRBV28; clone size: .; J gene: TRBJ2-7
CDR3 DNA: TGTTCCAGCAGCGGATCGGGACTAGCGGGAGTGAGGGAGCAGTACTTC; CDR3 protein: CSSSGSGLAGVREQYF; D gene: TRBD2; V gene: TRBV7-9; clone size: .; J gene: TRBJ2-7
CDR3 DNA: TGCGCCAGCAGCTTGGGGGGGACAGGGGGCACTGAAGCTTTCTTT; CDR3 protein: CASSLGGTGGTEAFF; D gene: TRBD1; V gene: TRBV5-1; clone size: few; J gene: TRBJ1-1
CDR3 DNA: TGTGCCAGCAGTTACGGGGGCTTCAGGGTAAACACCATATATTTT; CDR3 protein: CASSYGGFRVNTIYF; D gene: .; V gene: TRBV6-5; clone size: .; J gene: TRBJ1-3
CDR3 DNA: TGTGCCAGCAGCACGGACTGCACAGGGGAGGAAAAACTGTTTTTT; CDR3 protein: CASSTDCTGEEKLFF; D gene: .; V gene: TRBV21-1; clone size: few; J gene: TRBJ1-4
CDR3 DNA: TGTGCCTGGAGTGGACAGGTCTCCTACGAGCAGTACTTC; CDR3 protein: CAWSGQVSYEQYF; D gene: .; V gene: TRBV30; clone size: .; J gene: TRBJ2-7
CDR3 DNA: TGTGCCAGCAGCTTGGACTCGCGGTCCTCCTACAATGAGCAGTTCTTC; CDR3 protein: CASSLDSRSSYNEQFF; D gene: .; V gene: TRBV5-4; clone size: .; J gene: TRBJ2-1
CDR3 DNA: TGTGCCAGCAGTGGCACTAGCGGGTTTGGGACCCAGTACTTC; CDR3 protein: CASSGTSGFGTQYF; D gene: TRBD2; V gene: TRBV28; clone size: .; J gene: TRBJ2-5
CDR3 DNA: TGTGCCAGCAGTGAGTTAGCCTACGAGCAGTACTTC; CDR3 protein: CASSELAYEQYF; D gene: .; V gene: TRBV6-1; clone size: few; J gene: TRBJ2-7
CDR3 DNA: TGTGCCAGCAGCTTAGCGGGTAGCGGAGTCTACGAGCAGTACTTC; CDR3 protein: CASSLAGSGVYEQYF; D gene: .; V gene: TRBV7-2; clone size: .; J gene: TRBJ2-7
CDR3 DNA: TGCAGCGCTGGAGGGCGGGAGGGTGGGGACTTC; CDR3 protein: CSAGGREGGDF; D gene: TRBD2; V gene: TRBV29-1; clone size: .; J gene: TRBJ2-5
CDR3 DNA: TGTGCCAGCAGCCCCCCCCGACAGGCAACTAATGAAAAACTGTTTTTT; CDR3 protein: CASSPPRQATNEKLFF; D gene: .; V gene: TRBV28; clone size: .; J gene: TRBJ1-4
CDR3 DNA: TGTGCCAGTAGTACCCCCGGGGGCTCCTACAATGAGCAGTTCTTC; CDR3 protein: CASSTPGGSYNEQFF; D gene: .; V gene: TRBV19; clone size: .; J gene: TRBJ2-1
CDR3 DNA: TGTGCCAGTAGTATTGGACTAGCGGGAGGGGTCGGGGAGCTGTTTTTT; CDR3 protein: CASSIGLAGGVGELFF; D gene: TRBD2; V gene: TRBV19; clone size: .; J gene: TRBJ2-2
CDR3 DNA: TGTGCCAGCAGCTTAGTTCAGGGGGAAGAGACCCAGTACTTC; CDR3 protein: CASSLVQGEETQYF; D gene: TRBD1; V gene: TRBV7-2; clone size: once; J gene: TRBJ2-5
CDR3 DNA: TGTGCCAGCAGCCCGCGGGAGCCCTACAATGAGCAGTTCTTC; CDR3 protein: CASSPREPYNEQFF; D gene: TRBD2; V gene: TRBV11-3; clone size: .; J gene: TRBJ2-1
CDR3 DNA: TGCAGCGGCCGCTGGAGGGAGACCCAGTACTTC; CDR3 protein: CSGRWRETQYF; D gene: .; V gene: TRBV29-1; clone size: .; J gene: TRBJ2-5
CDR3 DNA: TGTGCCAGCAGTTTAGTTGGAGTTACAGATACGCAGTATTTT; CDR3 protein: CASSLVGVTDTQYF; D gene: .; V gene: TRBV27; clone size: .; J gene: TRBJ2-3
CDR3 DNA: TGCGCCAGCAGTGCCGCGGGAGCGGGGACCGGGGAGCTGTTTTTT; CDR3 protein: CASSAAGAGTGELFF; D gene: TRBD2; V gene: TRBV10-1; clone size: once; J gene: TRBJ2-2
CDR3 DNA: TGTGCCAGCAGCTTGAGGACATACACCGGGGAGCTGTTTTTT; CDR3 protein: CASSLRTYTGELFF; D gene: .; V gene: TRBV5-6; clone size: .; J gene: TRBJ2-2
CDR3 DNA: TGTGCCACCACCCCTCTAGCGGGAGGAGTCGGGGAGCTGTTTTTT; CDR3 protein: CATTPLAGGVGELFF; D gene: TRBD2; V gene: TRBV5-8; clone size: .; J gene: TRBJ2-2
CDR3 DNA: TGCGCCAGCAGCCAAGTCCAGGGGGGTTACGGAAACATTCAGTACTTC; CDR3 protein: CASSQVQGGYGNIQYF; D gene: .; V gene: TRBV4-3; clone size: .; J gene: TRBJ2-4
CDR3 DNA: TGCGCCAGCAGTGTGACAGGCTACACCTTC; CDR3 protein: CASSVTGYTF; D gene: .; V gene: TRBV23-1; clone size: .; J gene: TRBJ1-2
CDR3 DNA: TGTGCCAGCAACTTAGCCTCAGATCAGCCCCAGCATTTT; CDR3 protein: CASNLASDQPQHF; D gene: .; V gene: TRBV7-2; clone size: .; J gene: TRBJ1-5
CDR3 DNA: TGTTCCAGCAGCTCCGCCATGCTCCAGGGAGGCAACTATGGCTACACCTTC; CDR3 protein: CSSSSAMLQGGNYGYTF; D gene: .; V gene: TRBV7-9; clone size: .; J gene: TRBJ1-2
CDR3 DNA: TGTGCCAGCAGTCCCCGGGACAGGGCTGAGGAGCAGTACTTC; CDR3 protein: CASSPRDRAEEQYF; D gene: TRBD1; V gene: TRBV28; clone size: .; J gene: TRBJ2-7
CDR3 DNA: TGTGCCAGTAGTATAAACAGGGACAACACTGAAGCTTTCTTT; CDR3 protein: CASSINRDNTEAFF; D gene: .; V gene: TRBV19; clone size: .; J gene: TRBJ1-1
CDR3 DNA: TGCGCCAGCAGCCGGGACAGGGTCCCTAACTATGGCTACACCTTC; CDR3 protein: CASSRDRVPNYGYTF; D gene: TRBD1; V gene: TRBV4-1; clone size: few; J gene: TRBJ1-2
CDR3 DNA: TGTGCCAGCAGCTCGACTACCGGGACAGGGGGAGAGACCCAGTACTTC; CDR3 protein: CASSSTTGTGGETQYF; D gene: TRBD1; V gene: TRBV11-2; clone size: .; J gene: TRBJ2-5
CDR3 DNA: TGTGCCAGCAGTGAAAACAGGGGGCAAAGAGGGGGCTACACCTTC; CDR3 protein: CASSENRGQRGGYTF; D gene: TRBD1; V gene: TRBV2; clone size: once; J gene: TRBJ1-2
CDR3 DNA: TGTGCCAGCAGCTTGGGCAGCTTTTACGAGCAGTACTTC; CDR3 protein: CASSLGSFYEQYF; D gene: .; V gene: TRBV7-2; clone size: .; J gene: TRBJ2-7
CDR3 DNA: TGTGCCAGTACCGCCGGACTAGCGGTTAGCACAGATACGCAGTATTTT; CDR3 protein: CASTAGLAVSTDTQYF; D gene: TRBD2; V gene: TRBV19; clone size: .; J gene: TRBJ2-3
CDR3 DNA: TGTGCCAGCAGTTTCTTGGGGGCGAACACTGAAGCTTTCTTT; CDR3 protein: CASSFLGANTEAFF; D gene: .; V gene: TRBV27; clone size: few; J gene: TRBJ1-1
CDR3 DNA: TGTGCCACCAGCGCACGGACAGAGGCCTACAATGAGCAGTTCTTC; CDR3 protein: CATSARTEAYNEQFF; D gene: .; V gene: TRBV15; clone size: few; J gene: TRBJ2-1
CDR3 DNA: TGCGCCAGCAGCCTGTCTTACGCCGGGAGTTTGAACATTCAGTACTTC; CDR3 protein: CASSLSYAGSLNIQYF; D gene: .; V gene: TRBV4-3; clone size: .; J gene: TRBJ2-4
CDR3 DNA: TGTGCCAGCACCGGGGGAGGGTCGGGGCAGCCCCAGCATTTT; CDR3 protein: CASTGGGSGQPQHF; D gene: .; V gene: TRBV28; clone size: .; J gene: TRBJ1-5
CDR3 DNA: TGTGCCACCAGCAGTTCAGGGGGGTACGAGCAGTACTTC; CDR3 protein: CATSSSGGYEQYF; D gene: .; V gene: TRBV15; clone size: few; J gene: TRBJ2-7
CDR3 DNA: TGTGCCAGCAGTTACTCGACAGGGACTGGGGCCAACGTCCTGACTTTC; CDR3 protein: CASSYSTGTGANVLTF; D gene: TRBD1; V gene: TRBV6-5; clone size: many; J gene: TRBJ2-6
CDR3 DNA: TGTGCCAGCAGCCCCGGCACAGATACGCAGTATTTT; CDR3 protein: CASSPGTDTQYF; D gene: .; V gene: TRBV7-2; clone size: .; J gene: TRBJ2-3
CDR3 DNA: TGTGCCAGCAGCCATAGACTAGCGGGCTACGAGCAGTACTTC; CDR3 protein: CASSHRLAGYEQYF; D gene: TRBD2; V gene: TRBV28; clone size: .; J gene: TRBJ2-7
CDR3 DNA: TGCGCCAGCAGCCCATACCGGGACAGGGGAGTCTATGGCTACACCTTC; CDR3 protein: CASSPYRDRGVYGYTF; D gene: TRBD1; V gene: TRBV4-3; clone size: .; J gene: TRBJ1-2
CDR3 DNA: TGTGCCAGCAGCCGCGGGACAGGGGGCGGAATCGGGGAGCTGTTTTTT; CDR3 protein: CASSRGTGGGIGELFF; D gene: TRBD1; V gene: TRBV11-3; clone size: .; J gene: TRBJ2-2
CDR3 DNA: TGTTCCAGCAGCTTGACAGGGAACACTGAAGCTTTCTTT; CDR3 protein: CSSSLTGNTEAFF; D gene: .; V gene: TRBV7-9; clone size: .; J gene: TRBJ1-1
CDR3 DNA: TGTGCCAGCAGTTCTTGGGGTAGCGGGAGGGCCGGTGCCGAGCAGTACTTC; CDR3 protein: CASSSWGSGRAGAEQYF; D gene: TRBD2; V gene: TRBV27; clone size: .; J gene: TRBJ2-7
CDR3 DNA: TGTGCCAGCAGCCAAGATCCCAGTAACTATGGCTACACCTTC; CDR3 protein: CASSQDPSNYGYTF; D gene: .; V gene: TRBV14; clone size: .; J gene: TRBJ1-2
CDR3 DNA: TGTGCCAGCAGTGAAGAGGGGGGAGCGGGGGGTTCGCCCCAGCATTTT; CDR3 protein: CASSEEGGAGGSPQHF; D gene: .; V gene: TRBV2; clone size: .; J gene: TRBJ1-5